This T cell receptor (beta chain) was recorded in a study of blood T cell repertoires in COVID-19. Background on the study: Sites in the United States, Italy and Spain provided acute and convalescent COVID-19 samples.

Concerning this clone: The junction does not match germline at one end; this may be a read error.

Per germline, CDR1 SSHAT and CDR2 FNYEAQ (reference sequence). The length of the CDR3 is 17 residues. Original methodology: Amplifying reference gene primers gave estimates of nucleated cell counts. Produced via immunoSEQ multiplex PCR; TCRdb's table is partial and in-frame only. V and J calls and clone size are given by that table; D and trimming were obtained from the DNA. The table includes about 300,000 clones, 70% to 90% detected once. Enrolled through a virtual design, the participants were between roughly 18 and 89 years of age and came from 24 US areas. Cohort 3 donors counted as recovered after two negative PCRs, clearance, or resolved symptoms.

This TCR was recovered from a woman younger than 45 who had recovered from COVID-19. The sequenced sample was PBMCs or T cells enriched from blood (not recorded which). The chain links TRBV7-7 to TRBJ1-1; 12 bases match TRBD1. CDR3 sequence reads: CASSFGRDRGRRPRAFF. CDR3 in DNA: TGTGCTAGCAGCTTTGGCCGGGACAGGGGGCGCCGGCCGCGAGCTTTCTTT.